These T cell receptor beta chains were read from a single sample in a study of blood T cell repertoires in COVID-19. Only in-frame clones appear in the TCRdb table, and some are missing; sequencing was by immunoSEQ multiplex PCR. The sample includes about 180,000 clones, approximately 87% of them seen just once. Sequenced sample: peripheral blood. The receptors stem from a man in his 70s with active or convalescent COVID-19. The CDR3 runs from the conserved cysteine through the conserved F or W. Each record gives: D gene, clone size, V gene, J gene, CDR3 length, CDR3 protein, CDR3 DNA. A D gene is named only where the DNA matches it firmly. The listing skips clone size in some rows; elsewhere it reads once, few, many or a size class.

D gene: TRBD1; clone size: .; V gene: TRBV19; J gene: TRBJ2-7; CDR3 length: 16; CDR3 protein: CASSRLGQPRPYEQYF; CDR3 DNA: TGTGCCAGTAGTCGCCTGGGACAGCCCAGACCCTACGAGCAGTACTTC
D gene: .; clone size: .; V gene: TRBV27; J gene: TRBJ1-2; CDR3 length: 14; CDR3 protein: CASSLSRGSYGYTF; CDR3 DNA: TGTGCCAGCAGTTTATCCAGGGGATCCTATGGCTACACCTTC
D gene: TRBD2; clone size: .; V gene: TRBV9; J gene: TRBJ2-1; CDR3 length: 15; CDR3 protein: CASSGGGLAGGEQFF; CDR3 DNA: TGTGCCAGCAGCGGCGGGGGACTAGCGGGCGGTGAGCAGTTCTTC
D gene: TRBD1; clone size: .; V gene: TRBV18; J gene: TRBJ1-2; CDR3 length: 16; CDR3 protein: CASSQGGDRGMRGYTF; CDR3 DNA: TGTGCCAGCTCGCAGGGGGGTGACAGGGGAATGCGCGGCTACACCTTC
D gene: TRBD1; clone size: .; V gene: TRBV19; J gene: TRBJ2-1; CDR3 length: 13; CDR3 protein: CASSIAGGYEQFF; CDR3 DNA: TGTGCCAGTAGTATCGCAGGGGGCTATGAGCAGTTCTTC
D gene: TRBD1; clone size: .; V gene: TRBV7-8; J gene: TRBJ1-5; CDR3 length: 16; CDR3 protein: CASSSGDRGFGQPQHF; CDR3 DNA: TGTGCCAGCAGCTCCGGGGACAGGGGTTTCGGCCAGCCCCAGCATTTT
D gene: .; clone size: .; V gene: TRBV18; J gene: TRBJ1-2; CDR3 length: 15; CDR3 protein: CASSPGETTFYGYTF; CDR3 DNA: TGTGCCAGCTCACCGGGTGAGACGACTTTCTATGGCTACACCTTC
D gene: .; clone size: once; V gene: TRBV5-6; J gene: TRBJ1-6; CDR3 length: 14; CDR3 protein: CATVRSSYNSPLHF; CDR3 DNA: TGTGCCACGGTTAGGAGCTCCTATAATTCACCCCTCCACTTT
D gene: .; clone size: .; V gene: TRBV11-2; J gene: TRBJ1-2; CDR3 length: 13; CDR3 protein: CASSISGNYGYTF; CDR3 DNA: TGTGCCAGCAGCATTTCAGGGAACTATGGCTACACCTTC
D gene: .; clone size: .; V gene: TRBV27; J gene: TRBJ1-1; CDR3 length: 14; CDR3 protein: CASSFRGLNTEAFF; CDR3 DNA: TGTGCCAGCAGTTTTCGGGGGTTGAACACTGAAGCTTTCTTT
D gene: .; clone size: .; V gene: TRBV28; J gene: TRBJ2-3; CDR3 length: 15; CDR3 protein: CASSPGVGGTDTQYF; CDR3 DNA: TGTGCCAGCAGTCCAGGGGTTGGGGGCACAGATACGCAGTATTTT
D gene: .; clone size: .; V gene: TRBV3-1/TRBV3-2; J gene: TRBJ1-6; CDR3 length: 14; CDR3 protein: CASSQQGTNSPLHF; CDR3 DNA: TGTGCCAGCAGCCAACAGGGGACAAATTCACCCCTCCACTTT
D gene: .; clone size: few; V gene: TRBV6-2/TRBV6-3; J gene: TRBJ1-5; CDR3 length: 15; CDR3 protein: CASSTLLGGYQPQHF; CDR3 DNA: TGTGCCAGCAGTACCCTTTTGGGCGGGTACCAGCCCCAGCATTTT
D gene: TRBD1; clone size: .; V gene: TRBV19; J gene: TRBJ1-5; CDR3 length: 13; CDR3 protein: CASSGQGDQPQHF; CDR3 DNA: TGTGCCAGTAGCGGACAGGGGGATCAGCCCCAGCATTTT
D gene: TRBD1; clone size: .; V gene: TRBV14; J gene: TRBJ1-2; CDR3 length: 15; CDR3 protein: CASSIRTGPNYGYTF; CDR3 DNA: TGTGCCAGCAGCATTCGGACAGGGCCTAACTATGGCTACACCTTC
D gene: TRBD2; clone size: .; V gene: TRBV7-9; J gene: TRBJ2-2; CDR3 length: 18; CDR3 protein: CASSAPGLAGGGTGELFF; CDR3 DNA: TGTGCCAGCAGCGCGCCGGGACTAGCGGGAGGGGGCACCGGGGAGCTGTTTTTT
D gene: .; clone size: .; V gene: TRBV9; J gene: TRBJ2-2; CDR3 length: 14; CDR3 protein: CASSARVYTGELFF; CDR3 DNA: TGTGCCAGCAGCGCTCGGGTCTACACCGGGGAGCTGTTTTTT
D gene: .; clone size: .; V gene: TRBV21-1; J gene: TRBJ1-2; CDR3 length: 15; CDR3 protein: CASSKVARGRHGYTF; CDR3 DNA: TGTGCCAGCAGCAAAGTCGCCAGGGGGCGGCATGGCTACACCTTC
D gene: .; clone size: .; V gene: TRBV5-1; J gene: TRBJ2-7; CDR3 length: 15; CDR3 protein: CASINRQGSSYEQYF; CDR3 DNA: TGCGCCAGCATCAACCGGCAGGGGAGCTCCTACGAGCAGTACTTC
D gene: .; clone size: .; V gene: TRBV5-1; J gene: TRBJ1-1; CDR3 length: 11; CDR3 protein: CASSWQGKAFF; CDR3 DNA: TGCGCCAGCAGCTGGCAGGGTAAGGCTTTCTTT
D gene: .; clone size: .; V gene: TRBV27; J gene: TRBJ2-5; CDR3 length: 13; CDR3 protein: CASASHFEETQYF; CDR3 DNA: TGTGCCAGCGCCTCCCACTTCGAAGAGACCCAGTACTTC
D gene: TRBD1; clone size: .; V gene: TRBV7-9; J gene: TRBJ1-4; CDR3 length: 16; CDR3 protein: CASSRVTGGIGEKLFF; CDR3 DNA: TGTGCCAGCAGCCGCGTCACAGGGGGCATTGGTGAAAAACTGTTTTTT
D gene: TRBD1; clone size: .; V gene: TRBV5-8; J gene: TRBJ2-5; CDR3 length: 15; CDR3 protein: CASSRQGAGGETQYF; CDR3 DNA: TGTGCCAGCAGCAGGCAGGGGGCTGGAGGAGAGACCCAGTACTTC
D gene: .; clone size: .; V gene: TRBV20-1; J gene: TRBJ2-1; CDR3 length: 14; CDR3 protein: CSASRGGSYNEQFF; CDR3 DNA: TGCAGTGCTAGTAGGGGCGGCTCCTACAATGAGCAGTTCTTC
D gene: TRBD1; clone size: .; V gene: TRBV6-2/TRBV6-3; J gene: TRBJ1-5; CDR3 length: 17; CDR3 protein: CASSPGTGGLANQPQHF; CDR3 DNA: TGTGCCAGCAGCCCCGGGACAGGGGGCCTTGCCAATCAGCCCCAGCATTTT
D gene: TRBD1; clone size: .; V gene: TRBV19; J gene: TRBJ1-1; CDR3 length: 17; CDR3 protein: CASSPRQGAGLRPEAFF; CDR3 DNA: TGTGCCAGTAGTCCACGACAGGGGGCAGGTCTTCGTCCTGAAGCTTTCTTT
D gene: .; clone size: .; V gene: TRBV18; J gene: TRBJ2-7; CDR3 length: 15; CDR3 protein: CASSLGKGTYDEQYF; CDR3 DNA: TGTGCCAGCTCACTAGGAAAAGGGACATACGACGAGCAGTACTTC
D gene: TRBD1; clone size: .; V gene: TRBV7-2; J gene: TRBJ1-4; CDR3 length: 14; CDR3 protein: CASSRQGVPGKLFF; CDR3 DNA: TGTGCCAGCAGCAGACAGGGGGTCCCGGGAAAACTGTTTTTT
D gene: .; clone size: .; V gene: TRBV5-1; J gene: TRBJ2-5; CDR3 length: 13; CDR3 protein: CASSRGPEETQYF; CDR3 DNA: TGCGCCAGCAGTAGGGGTCCAGAAGAGACCCAGTACTTC
D gene: .; clone size: .; V gene: TRBV18; J gene: TRBJ1-2; CDR3 length: 16; CDR3 protein: CASSPPVTGPNYGYTF; CDR3 DNA: TGTGCCAGCTCACCACCGGTGACAGGCCCTAACTATGGCTACACCTTC
D gene: .; clone size: .; V gene: TRBV19; J gene: TRBJ2-3; CDR3 length: 12; CDR3 protein: CASSGSGDTQYF; CDR3 DNA: TGTGCCAGTAGTGGAAGCGGAGATACGCAGTATTTT
D gene: .; clone size: .; V gene: TRBV6-6; J gene: TRBJ1-4; CDR3 length: 14; CDR3 protein: CASKFRVENEKLFF; CDR3 DNA: TGTGCCAGCAAATTCAGGGTGGAAAATGAAAAACTGTTTTTT
D gene: .; clone size: many; V gene: TRBV5-1; J gene: TRBJ1-5; CDR3 length: 13; CDR3 protein: CASSLAGNQPQHF; CDR3 DNA: TGCGCCAGCAGCTTGGCGGGTAATCAGCCCCAGCATTTT